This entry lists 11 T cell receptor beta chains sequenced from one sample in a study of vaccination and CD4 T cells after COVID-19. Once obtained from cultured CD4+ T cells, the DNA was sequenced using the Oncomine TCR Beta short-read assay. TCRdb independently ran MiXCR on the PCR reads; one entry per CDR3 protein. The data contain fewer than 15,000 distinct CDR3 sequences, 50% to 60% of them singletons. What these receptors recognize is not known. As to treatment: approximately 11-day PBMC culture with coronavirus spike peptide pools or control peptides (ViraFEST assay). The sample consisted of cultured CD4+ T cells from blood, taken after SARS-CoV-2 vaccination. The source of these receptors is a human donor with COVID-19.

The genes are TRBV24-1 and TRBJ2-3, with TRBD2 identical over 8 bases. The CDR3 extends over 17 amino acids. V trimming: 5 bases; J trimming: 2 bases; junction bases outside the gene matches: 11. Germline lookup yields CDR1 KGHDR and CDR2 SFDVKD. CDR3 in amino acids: CATSGTAGGRLTDTQYF. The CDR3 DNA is TGTGCCACCAGTGGAACGGCGGGGGGCCGACTCACAGATACGCAGTATTTT.

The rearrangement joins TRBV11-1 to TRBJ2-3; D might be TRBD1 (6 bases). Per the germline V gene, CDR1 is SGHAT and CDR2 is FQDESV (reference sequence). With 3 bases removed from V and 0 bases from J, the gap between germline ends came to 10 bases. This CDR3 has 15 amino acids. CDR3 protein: CASSLDRISTDTQYF. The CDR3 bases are TGTGCCAGCAGCTTGGACAGAATCAGCACAGATACGCAGTATTTT.

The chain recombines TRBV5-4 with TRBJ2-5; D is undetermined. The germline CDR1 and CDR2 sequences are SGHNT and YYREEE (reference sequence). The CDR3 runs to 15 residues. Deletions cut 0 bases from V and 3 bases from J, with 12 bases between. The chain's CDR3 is CASSLAGFQEETQYF. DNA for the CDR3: TGTGCCAGCAGCTTGGCCGGGTTTCAGGAAGAGACCCAGTACTTC.

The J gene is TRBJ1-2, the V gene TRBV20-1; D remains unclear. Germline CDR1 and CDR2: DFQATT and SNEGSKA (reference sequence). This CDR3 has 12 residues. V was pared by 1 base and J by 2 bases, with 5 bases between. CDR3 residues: CSARGHNYGYTF. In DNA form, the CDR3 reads TGCAGTGCTAGAGGTCACAACTATGGCTACACCTTC.

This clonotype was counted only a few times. This CDR3 reads CASSFRGGGPQHF. In nucleotides, the CDR3 is TGTGCCAGCAGTTTTCGGGGTGGGGGGCCCCAGCATTTT. The chain uses TRBV27 and TRBJ1-5, with D perhaps TRBD1 (5 bases). Germline V gene lookup returns CDR1 MNHEY and CDR2 SMNVEV (reference sequence). The V end lost 3 bases, the J end lost 9 bases, and 12 bases lay between the germline ends. CDR3 length equals 13 residues.

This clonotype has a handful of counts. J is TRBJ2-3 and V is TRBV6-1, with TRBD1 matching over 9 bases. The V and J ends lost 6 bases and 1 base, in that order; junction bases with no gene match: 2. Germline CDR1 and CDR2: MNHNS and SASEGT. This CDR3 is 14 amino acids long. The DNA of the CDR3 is TGTGCCAGCAGATGGACAGGGGGCACAGATACGCAGTATTTT. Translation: CASRWTGGTDTQYF.

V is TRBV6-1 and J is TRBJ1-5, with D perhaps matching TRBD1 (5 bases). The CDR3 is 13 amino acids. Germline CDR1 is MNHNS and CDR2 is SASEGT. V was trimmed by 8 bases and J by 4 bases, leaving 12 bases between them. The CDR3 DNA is TGTGCCAGCTCCAACAGGTTAAATCAGCCCCAGCATTTT. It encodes CASSNRLNQPQHF.

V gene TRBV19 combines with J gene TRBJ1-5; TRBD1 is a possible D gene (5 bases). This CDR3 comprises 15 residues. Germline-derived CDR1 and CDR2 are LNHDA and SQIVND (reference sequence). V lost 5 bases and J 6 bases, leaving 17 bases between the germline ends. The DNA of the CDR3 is TGTGCCAGTAGTGGACACCGGGGCCTAACTCAGCCCCAGCATTTT. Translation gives CASSGHRGLTQPQHF.

CDR3 loop: CASSPSTGELFF. CDR3 DNA: TGTGCCAGCAGCCCGAGCACCGGGGAGCTGTTTTTT. The rearrangement uses TRBV27 and TRBJ2-2; D unclear. The CDR3 contains 12 residues. From germline, CDR1 is MNHEY and CDR2 SMNVEV (reference sequence). V dropped 6 bases and J dropped 4 bases, with 6 bases sitting between them.

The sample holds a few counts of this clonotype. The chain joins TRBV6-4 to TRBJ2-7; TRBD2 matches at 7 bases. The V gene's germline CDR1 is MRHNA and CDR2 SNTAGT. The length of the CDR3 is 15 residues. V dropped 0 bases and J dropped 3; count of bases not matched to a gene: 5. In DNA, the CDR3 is TGTGCCAGCAGTGACTCCTGGGGGAGGGGCTACGAGCAGTACTTC. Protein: CASSDSWGRGYEQYF.

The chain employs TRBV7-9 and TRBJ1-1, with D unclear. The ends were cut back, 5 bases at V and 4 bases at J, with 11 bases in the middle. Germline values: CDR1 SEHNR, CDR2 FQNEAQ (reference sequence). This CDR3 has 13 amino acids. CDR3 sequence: CASSEERVTEAFF. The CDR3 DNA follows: TGTGCCAGCAGCGAGGAACGGGTCACTGAAGCTTTCTTT.